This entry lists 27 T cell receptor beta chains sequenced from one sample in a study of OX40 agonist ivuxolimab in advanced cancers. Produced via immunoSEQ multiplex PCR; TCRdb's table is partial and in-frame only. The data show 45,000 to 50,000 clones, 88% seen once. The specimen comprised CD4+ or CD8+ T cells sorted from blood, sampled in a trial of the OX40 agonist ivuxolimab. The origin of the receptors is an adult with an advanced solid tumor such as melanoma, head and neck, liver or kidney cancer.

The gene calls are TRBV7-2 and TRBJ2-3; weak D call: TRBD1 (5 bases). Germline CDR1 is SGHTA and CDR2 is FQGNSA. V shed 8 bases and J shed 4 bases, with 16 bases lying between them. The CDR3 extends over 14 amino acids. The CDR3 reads CASSRVAEADTQYF. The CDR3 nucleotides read TGTGCCAGCTCCAGGGTGGCGGAAGCAGATACGCAGTATTTT.

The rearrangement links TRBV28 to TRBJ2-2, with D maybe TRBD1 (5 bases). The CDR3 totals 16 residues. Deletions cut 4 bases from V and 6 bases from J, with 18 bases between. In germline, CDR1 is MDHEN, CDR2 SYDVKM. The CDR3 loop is CASSSTGTTPPGELFF. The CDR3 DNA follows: TGTGCCAGCAGTTCCACAGGTACTACTCCACCCGGGGAGCTGTTTTTT.

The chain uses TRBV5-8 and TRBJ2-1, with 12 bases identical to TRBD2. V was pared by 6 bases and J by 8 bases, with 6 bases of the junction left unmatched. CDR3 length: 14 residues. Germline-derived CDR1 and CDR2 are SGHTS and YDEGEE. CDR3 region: CASKMTSGSHEQFF. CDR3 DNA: TGTGCCAGCAAGATGACTAGCGGGAGCCATGAGCAGTTCTTC.

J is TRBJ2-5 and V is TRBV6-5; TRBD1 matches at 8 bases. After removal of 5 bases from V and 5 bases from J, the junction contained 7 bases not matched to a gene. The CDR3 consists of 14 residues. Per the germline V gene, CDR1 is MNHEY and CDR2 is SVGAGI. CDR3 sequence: CASSRDRGGETQYF. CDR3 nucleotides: TGTGCCAGCAGTCGAGACAGGGGCGGGGAGACCCAGTACTTC.

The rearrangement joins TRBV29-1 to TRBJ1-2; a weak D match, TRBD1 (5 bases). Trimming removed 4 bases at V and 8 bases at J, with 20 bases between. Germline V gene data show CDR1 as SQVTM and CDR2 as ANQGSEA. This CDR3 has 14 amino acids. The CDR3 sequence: CSVVALFSGLGYTF. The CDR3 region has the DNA TGCAGCGTTGTTGCGCTATTTTCAGGGCTCGGCTACACCTTC.

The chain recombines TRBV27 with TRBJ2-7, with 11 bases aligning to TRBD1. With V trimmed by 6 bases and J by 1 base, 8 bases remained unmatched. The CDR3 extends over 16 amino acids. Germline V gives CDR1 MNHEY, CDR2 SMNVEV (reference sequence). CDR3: CASSRSGQGASYEQYF. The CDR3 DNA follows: TGTGCCAGCAGCAGGTCCGGACAGGGGGCTTCCTACGAGCAGTACTTC.

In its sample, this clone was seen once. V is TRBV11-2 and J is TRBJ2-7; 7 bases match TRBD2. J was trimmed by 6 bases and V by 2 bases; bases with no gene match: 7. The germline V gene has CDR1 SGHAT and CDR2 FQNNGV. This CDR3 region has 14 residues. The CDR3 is CASSLWAGAVEQYF. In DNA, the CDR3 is TGTGCCAGCAGCTTATGGGCGGGAGCAGTCGAGCAGTACTTC.

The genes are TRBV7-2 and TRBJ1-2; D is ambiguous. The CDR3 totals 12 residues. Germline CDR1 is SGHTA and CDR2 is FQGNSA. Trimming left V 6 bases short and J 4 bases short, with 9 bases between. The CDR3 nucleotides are TGTGCCAGCAGGGACGGACCCTATGGCTACACCTTC. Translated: CASRDGPYGYTF.

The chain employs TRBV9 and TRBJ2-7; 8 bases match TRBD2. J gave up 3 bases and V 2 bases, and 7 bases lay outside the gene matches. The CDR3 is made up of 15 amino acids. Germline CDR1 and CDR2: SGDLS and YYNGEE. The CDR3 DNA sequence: TGTGCCAGCAGCGTTCATCAGCGGGGGCACTACGAGCAGTACTTC. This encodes CASSVHQRGHYEQYF.

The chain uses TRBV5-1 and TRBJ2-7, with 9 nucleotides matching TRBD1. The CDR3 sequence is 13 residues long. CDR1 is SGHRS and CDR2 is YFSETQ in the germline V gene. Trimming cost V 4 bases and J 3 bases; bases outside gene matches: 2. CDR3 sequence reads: CASSRGQGYEQYF. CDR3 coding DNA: TGCGCCAGCAGCCGGGGACAGGGCTACGAGCAGTACTTC.

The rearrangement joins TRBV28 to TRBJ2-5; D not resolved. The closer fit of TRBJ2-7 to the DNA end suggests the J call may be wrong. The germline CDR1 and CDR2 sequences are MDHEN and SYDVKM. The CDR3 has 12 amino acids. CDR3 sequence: CASSLRVPEQYF. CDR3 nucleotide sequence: TGTGCCAGCAGCCTCCGCGTTCCCGAGCAGTACTTC.

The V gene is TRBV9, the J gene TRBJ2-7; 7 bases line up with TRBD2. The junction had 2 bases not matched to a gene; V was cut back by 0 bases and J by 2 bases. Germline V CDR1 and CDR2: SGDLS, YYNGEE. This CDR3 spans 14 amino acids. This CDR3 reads CASSVDGRTYEQYF. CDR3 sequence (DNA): TGTGCCAGCAGCGTAGACGGGAGGACCTACGAGCAGTACTTC.

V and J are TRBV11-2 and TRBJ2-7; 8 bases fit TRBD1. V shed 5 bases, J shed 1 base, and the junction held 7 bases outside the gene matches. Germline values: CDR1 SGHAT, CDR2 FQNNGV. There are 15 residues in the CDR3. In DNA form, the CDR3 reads TGTGCCAGCAGCCCCCGGGGACAGGCTTCCTACGAGCAGTACTTC. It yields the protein CASSPRGQASYEQYF.

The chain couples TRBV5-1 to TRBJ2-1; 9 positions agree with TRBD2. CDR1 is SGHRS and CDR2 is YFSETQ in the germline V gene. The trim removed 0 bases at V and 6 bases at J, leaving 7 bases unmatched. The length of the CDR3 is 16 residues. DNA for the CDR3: TGCGCCAGCAGCTTGGCAGCGGCGGGAGGGTTCAATGAGCAGTTCTTC. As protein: CASSLAAAGGFNEQFF. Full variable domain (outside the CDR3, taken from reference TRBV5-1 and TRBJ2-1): KAGVTQTPRYLIKTRGQQVTLSCSPISGHRSVSWYQQTPGQGLQFLFEYFSETQRNKGNFPGRFSGRQFSNSRSEMNVSTLELGDSALYLCASSLAAAGGFNEQFFGPGTRLTVL.

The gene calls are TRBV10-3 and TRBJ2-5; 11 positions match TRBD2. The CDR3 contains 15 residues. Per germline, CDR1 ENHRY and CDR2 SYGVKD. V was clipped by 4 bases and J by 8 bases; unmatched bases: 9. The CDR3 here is CAISGTSGPRVTQYF. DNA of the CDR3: TGTGCCATCAGTGGGACTAGCGGGCCCCGGGTCACCCAGTACTTC.

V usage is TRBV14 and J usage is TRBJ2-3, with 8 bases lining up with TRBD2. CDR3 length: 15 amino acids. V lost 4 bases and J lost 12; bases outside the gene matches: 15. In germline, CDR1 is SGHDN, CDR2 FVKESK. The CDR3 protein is CASSPTLKVSGDQYF. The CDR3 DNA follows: TGTGCCAGCAGCCCGACACTAAAGGTTAGCGGGGACCAGTATTTT.

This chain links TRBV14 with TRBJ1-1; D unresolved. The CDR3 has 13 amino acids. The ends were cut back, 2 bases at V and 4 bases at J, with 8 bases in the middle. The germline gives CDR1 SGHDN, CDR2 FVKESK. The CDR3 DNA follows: TGTGCCAGCAGCCAATTCAACCCCACTGAAGCTTTCTTT. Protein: CASSQFNPTEAFF.

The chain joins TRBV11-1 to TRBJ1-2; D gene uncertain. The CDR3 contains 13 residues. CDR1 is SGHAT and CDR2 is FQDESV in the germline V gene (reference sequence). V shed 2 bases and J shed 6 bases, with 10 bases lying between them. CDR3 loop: CASSLPPPNGYTF. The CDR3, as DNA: TGTGCCAGCAGCTTACCACCCCCGAATGGCTACACCTTC.

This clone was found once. The CDR3 sequence is CASSPSSDTQYF. CDR3 bases: TGTGCCAGCTCCCCTAGTTCTGATACGCAGTATTTT. The chain combines TRBV18 with TRBJ2-3, with unresolved D. Trimming pared 6 bases from V and 6 bases from J, leaving 10 bases between. Looked up from germline, CDR1 is KGHSH and CDR2 is LQKENI. The CDR3 contains 12 residues.

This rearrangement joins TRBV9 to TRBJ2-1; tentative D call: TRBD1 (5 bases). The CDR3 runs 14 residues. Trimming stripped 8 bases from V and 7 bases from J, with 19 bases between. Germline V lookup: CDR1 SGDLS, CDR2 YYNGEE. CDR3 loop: CASNRPGSGNEQFF. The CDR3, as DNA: TGTGCCAGTAACAGGCCAGGGTCAGGAAATGAGCAGTTCTTC.

As DNA, the CDR3 is TGCGCCAGCAGCTTGGGTTTAGGGACTAGCGGGCTATACAATGAGCAGTTCTTC. It is translated as CASSLGLGTSGLYNEQFF. V is TRBV5-1 and J is TRBJ2-1; 12 bases fit TRBD2. Trimming removed 0 bases from V and 4 bases from J; junction bases left unmatched: 8. The CDR3 spans 18 residues. Germline V gene data show CDR1 as SGHRS and CDR2 as YFSETQ.

The CDR3 region has the DNA TGCGCCAGCAGCTCCTCTGTCCTCCTGCAGACAGATACGCAGTATTTT. Its translation: CASSSSVLLQTDTQYF. The chain has TRBV5-1 and TRBJ2-3; no reliable D call. V shed 3 bases and J shed 3 bases, with 17 bases lying between them. The CDR3 totals 16 residues. Germline loops: CDR1 SGHRS, CDR2 YFSETQ.

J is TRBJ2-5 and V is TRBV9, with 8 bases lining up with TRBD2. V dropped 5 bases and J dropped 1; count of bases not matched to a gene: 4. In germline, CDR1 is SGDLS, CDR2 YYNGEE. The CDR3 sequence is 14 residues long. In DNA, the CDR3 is TGTGCCAGCAGTATTAGCGGGGCCCAAGAGACCCAGTACTTC. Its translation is CASSISGAQETQYF. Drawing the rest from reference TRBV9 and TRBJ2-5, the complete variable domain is DSGVTQTPKHLITATGQRVTLRCSPRSGDLSVYWYQQSLDQGLQFLIQYYNGEERAKGNILERFSAQQFPDLHSELNLSSLELGDSALYFCASSISGAQETQYFGPGTRLLVL.

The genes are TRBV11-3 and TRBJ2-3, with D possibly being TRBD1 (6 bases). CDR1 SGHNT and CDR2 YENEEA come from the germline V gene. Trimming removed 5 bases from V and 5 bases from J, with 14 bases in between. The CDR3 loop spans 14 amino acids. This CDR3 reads CASSLGQSRDTQYF. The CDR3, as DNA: TGTGCCAGCAGCCTTGGACAGTCCAGAGATACGCAGTATTTT.

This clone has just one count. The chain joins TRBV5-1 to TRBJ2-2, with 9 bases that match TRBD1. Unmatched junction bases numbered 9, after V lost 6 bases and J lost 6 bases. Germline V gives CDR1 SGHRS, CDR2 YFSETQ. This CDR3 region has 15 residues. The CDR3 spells CASTLGTGRSGELFF. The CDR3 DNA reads TGCGCCAGCACCCTAGGGACAGGGCGATCCGGGGAGCTGTTTTTT.

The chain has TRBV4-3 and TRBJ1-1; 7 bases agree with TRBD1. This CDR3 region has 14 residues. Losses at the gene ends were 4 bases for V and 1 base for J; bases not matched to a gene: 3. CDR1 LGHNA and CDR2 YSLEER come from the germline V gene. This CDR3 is CASSRGQENTEAFF. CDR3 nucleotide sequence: TGCGCCAGCAGCCGAGGACAGGAGAACACTGAAGCTTTCTTT.

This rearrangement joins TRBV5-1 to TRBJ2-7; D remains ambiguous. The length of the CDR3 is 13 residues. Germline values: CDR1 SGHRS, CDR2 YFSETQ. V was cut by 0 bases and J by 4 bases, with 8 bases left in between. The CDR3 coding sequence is TGCGCCAGCAGCTTGGCCGGTTCATACGAGCAGTACTTC. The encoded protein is CASSLAGSYEQYF. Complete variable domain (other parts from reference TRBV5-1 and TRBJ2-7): KAGVTQTPRYLIKTRGQQVTLSCSPISGHRSVSWYQQTPGQGLQFLFEYFSETQRNKGNFPGRFSGRQFSNSRSEMNVSTLELGDSALYLCASSLAGSYEQYFGPGTRLTVT.